A single sample is the source of the 25 T cell receptor beta chains below, sequenced in a study of CD8+ T cells in alopecia areata. In each case, RNA was isolated and then reverse transcribed into cDNA as the sequencing template. Profiled with immunoSEQ multiplex PCR; TCRdb holds only in-frame clones, not every one. This sample has approximately 100,000 clones; 85% to 90% occur once, and the top ten carry approximately 12%. Treatment reported: oral pan-JAK inhibitor, 5-10 mg twice daily. The sequencing used CD8+ T cells sorted from blood, collected at roughly week 30, from a patient treated with tofacitinib. The receptors come from a human donor with alopecia areata.

The chain recombines TRBV30 with TRBJ1-2; TRBD1 agrees at 11 bases. This CDR3 has 13 residues. In germline, CDR1 is GTSNPN, CDR2 SVGIG (reference sequence). V trimming: 3 bases; J trimming: 6 bases; junction bases outside the gene matches: 3. The CDR3 loop is CAWSAGQGDGYTF. The CDR3, as DNA: TGTGCCTGGAGCGCGGGACAGGGGGATGGCTACACCTTC.

A remark on this clone: Germline is not matched at one junction end, which may reflect a read error. The rearrangement links TRBV7-7 to TRBJ1-1; unclear D gene. The V gene's germline CDR1 is SSHAT and CDR2 FNYEAQ (reference sequence). The length of the CDR3 is 13 residues. For the CDR3, the DNA is TGTGCTAGCAGCTTAAGTAGTGACACTGAAGCTTTCTTT. It encodes CASSLSSDTEAFF.

The CDR3 DNA reads TGTGCCAGCAGCTTAGATTCCTTCGGGCGGCAGTACCAAGAGACCCAGTACTTC. This sequence encodes CASSLDSFGRQYQETQYF. The chain recombines TRBV11-2 with TRBJ2-5; D unclear. The CDR3 is 18 residues long. V was cut by 0 bases and J by 0 bases, with 17 bases left in between. In germline, CDR1 is SGHAT, CDR2 FQNNGV.

J is TRBJ2-7 and V is TRBV13; TRBD1 matches at 7 bases. Looked up from germline, CDR1 is PRHDT and CDR2 is FYEKMQ (reference sequence). The CDR3 spans 15 residues. After removal of 2 bases from V and 3 bases from J, the junction contained 7 bases not matched to a gene. The CDR3 loop is CASSLLGTDNYEQYF. The CDR3 DNA is TGTGCCAGCAGCTTACTTGGGACAGACAACTACGAGCAGTACTTC.

V is TRBV6-5 and J is TRBJ2-3; TRBD1 matches 7 bases. From germline, CDR1 is MNHEY and CDR2 SVGAGI. The CDR3 is 15 residues long. The junction had 2 bases not matched to a gene; V was cut back by 0 bases and J by 2 bases. CDR3 nucleotides: TGTGCCAGCAGTTACTCGACAGGGTCCACAGATACGCAGTATTTT. As protein: CASSYSTGSTDTQYF.

The sample holds a few counts of this clone. This CDR3 is also generated by other DNA sequences in the sample. The rearrangement links TRBV27 to TRBJ2-7; possibly TRBD1 or TRBD2 for D (5 bases each). Germline values: CDR1 MNHEY, CDR2 SMNVEV (reference sequence). This CDR3 comprises 11 residues. V was pared by 4 bases and J by 4 bases, with 5 bases between. The CDR3 coding sequence is TGTGCCAGCAGTTGGGGGTACGAGCAGTACTTC. The encoded protein is CASSWGYEQYF.

This chain joins TRBV27 and TRBJ1-2; D perhaps matches TRBD1 (5 bases). CDR3 length equals 12 residues. Germline CDR1 reads MNHEY; CDR2 reads SMNVEV (reference sequence). V was cut by 4 bases and J by 6 bases, with 9 bases left in between. CDR3 in amino acids: CASSSRGDGYTF. The CDR3 DNA sequence: TGTGCCAGCAGTTCCCGGGGGGATGGCTACACCTTC.

This clone was picked up one time. This chain links TRBV7-9 with TRBJ1-2; unclear D gene. CDR1 is SEHNR and CDR2 is FQNEAQ in the germline V gene (reference sequence). The CDR3 has 13 residues. V was shortened by 5 bases and J by 1 base, with 8 bases between the two germline ends. The CDR3 protein is CASSPTGNYGYTF. CDR3 in DNA: TGTGCCAGCAGCCCAACTGGTAACTATGGCTACACCTTC.

The J gene is TRBJ2-7, the V gene TRBV18; D not certain. Germline V gives CDR1 KGHSH, CDR2 LQKENI. V was clipped by 2 bases and J by 2 bases, with 13 bases between them. The CDR3 has 15 residues. CDR3 sequence: CASSPITELPYEQYF. CDR3 bases: TGTGCCAGCTCACCAATTACGGAGCTACCCTACGAGCAGTACTTC.

The genes are TRBV9 and TRBJ2-7, with 7 bases matching TRBD1. The CDR3 totals 13 residues. Germline values: CDR1 SGDLS, CDR2 YYNGEE. The trim removed 4 bases at V and 7 bases at J, leaving 8 bases unmatched. CDR3 in DNA: TGTGCCAGCAGCACAGGGGTTTCGGGGGAGCAGTACTTC. It translates to CASSTGVSGEQYF.

CDR3 protein: CASSPTNYSNQPQHF. The CDR3 nucleotides read TGTGCCAGTAGTCCCACGAATTATAGCAATCAGCCCCAGCATTTT. V is TRBV19 and J is TRBJ1-5; D is unresolved. The V and J ends lost 5 bases and 0 bases respectively, with 11 bases between them. The CDR3 totals 15 residues. CDR1 and CDR2 from the germline V gene are LNHDA and SQIVND (reference sequence).

The chain recombines TRBV19 with TRBJ2-1, with D possibly being TRBD1 or TRBD2 (5 bases each). This CDR3 has 19 residues. Trimming removed 2 bases from V and 9 bases from J, with 29 bases in between. From germline, CDR1 is LNHDA and CDR2 SQIVND (reference sequence). The DNA of the CDR3 is TGTGCCAGTAGTATACCCCAATGGGACCCCGATGATGAGAAGATTGAGCAGTTCTTC. This sequence encodes CASSIPQWDPDDEKIEQFF.

The rearrangement links TRBV18 to TRBJ2-7, with D possibly called TRBD1 or TRBD2 (6 bases each). The CDR3 covers 17 residues. Looked up from germline, CDR1 is KGHSH and CDR2 is LQKENI. Trimming took 4 bases from V and 2 from J, leaving 21 bases between them. CDR3 protein: CASSLEAPGATTYEQYF. DNA of the CDR3: TGTGCCAGCTCACTCGAAGCGCCGGGGGCCACCACCTACGAGCAGTACTTC.

The chain uses TRBV19 and TRBJ2-1; D is ambiguous. CDR1 and CDR2 from the germline V gene are LNHDA and SQIVND (reference sequence). V was trimmed by 5 bases and J by 3 bases, leaving 8 bases between them. The length of the CDR3 is 13 residues. In DNA form, the CDR3 reads TGTGCCAGTAGTTCGGAGAGCTACAATGAGCAGTTCTTC. Translating it yields CASSSESYNEQFF.

The gene calls are TRBV6-5 and TRBJ1-1; 8 bases are a match to TRBD1. CDR1 and CDR2 from the germline V gene are MNHEY and SVGAGI. This CDR3 is built from 14 residues. V shed 0 bases and J 7 bases; nucleotides not matched to a gene: 4. The CDR3 spells CASSYSGQGVEAFF. CDR3 DNA sequence: TGTGCCAGCAGTTACTCCGGACAGGGCGTTGAAGCTTTCTTT.

The chain links TRBV9 to TRBJ1-1; a weak D match, TRBD1 (5 bases). The germline V and J ends were trimmed by 4 bases and 4 bases, with 11 bases remaining between them. Germline V gene sequence: CDR1 SGDLS, CDR2 YYNGEE. The CDR3 is 13 residues long. The chain's CDR3 is CASSTGGGTEAFF. CDR3 bases: TGTGCCAGCAGCACAGGCGGGGGCACTGAAGCTTTCTTT.

CDR3 bases: TGCGCCAGCAGTGAGGACAGGGATCCTGGCGAGCAGTACTTC. Amino acid sequence: CASSEDRDPGEQYF. The chain has TRBV10-1 and TRBJ2-7, with 7 bases lining up with TRBD1. This CDR3 region has 14 residues. Germline lookup yields CDR1 WNHNN and CDR2 SYGVQD (reference sequence). With 2 bases clipped from V and 6 bases from J, the junction kept 7 bases outside the gene matches.

This clone was counted once. The chain links TRBV19 to TRBJ1-3, with unresolved D. V was pared by 5 bases and J by 2 bases, with 7 bases between. The CDR3 is 13 amino acids. Germline assignment: CDR1 LNHDA and CDR2 SQIVND (reference sequence). The CDR3 reads CASSLLPGNTIYF. The DNA of the CDR3 is TGTGCCAGTAGTCTCTTACCTGGAAACACCATATATTTT.

V usage is TRBV5-1 and J usage is TRBJ2-6; D gene uncertain. Germline V CDR1 and CDR2: SGHRS, YFSETQ. This CDR3 comprises 14 residues. Trimming took off 4 bases at V and 0 bases at J, with 5 bases between the two ends. The CDR3 is CASSLPSGANVLTF. The CDR3 DNA reads as TGCGCCAGCAGCCTCCCCTCTGGGGCCAACGTCCTGACTTTC.

Comments on this clone: This sample includes further DNA sequences coding for the same CDR3. The chain is built from TRBV7-9 and TRBJ2-2; D is undetermined. The CDR3 totals 12 residues. Germline V gene lookup returns CDR1 SEHNR and CDR2 FQNEAQ (reference sequence). Deletions cut 1 base from V and 8 bases from J, with 5 bases between. The CDR3 protein is CASSLGPGELFF. CDR3 in DNA: TGTGCCAGCAGCTTAGGTCCGGGGGAGCTGTTTTTT.

Remarks on this clone: A junction end diverges from the germline sequence, so it may reflect a read error. V gene TRBV27 combines with J gene TRBJ2-7; 9 bases line up with TRBD2. The length of the CDR3 is 15 residues. Germline values: CDR1 MNHEY, CDR2 SMNVEV (reference sequence). Here the CDR3 DNA reads TGTGCCAGCAATTTATATAGCGGGAGCTCCTACGAGCAGTACTTC. This sequence encodes CASNLYSGSSYEQYF.

The V and J genes are TRBV5-4 and TRBJ2-3; 7 bases fit TRBD2. The CDR3 consists of 15 residues. The J segment lost 1 base and the V segment lost 4 bases, leaving 6 bases of the junction unmatched. Germline V gene sequence: CDR1 SGHNT, CDR2 YYREEE (reference sequence). CDR3: CASSHSGGGTDTQYF. The CDR3 coding sequence is TGTGCCAGCAGCCATTCGGGGGGTGGCACAGATACGCAGTATTTT.

The chain couples TRBV11-2 to TRBJ2-3, with 7 positions matching TRBD2. Germline-derived CDR1 and CDR2 are SGHAT and FQNNGV. The CDR3 runs to 15 residues. Trimming took 1 base from V and 4 from J; bases not matched to a gene: 5. The CDR3 nucleotides read TGTGCCAGCAGCTTAGCGGGGCGGGAGTCAGATACGCAGTATTTT. This encodes CASSLAGRESDTQYF.

The chain joins TRBV4-2 to TRBJ2-7, with D possibly matching TRBD2 (5 bases). CDR1 LGHNA and CDR2 YNFKEQ come from the germline V gene. The germline V and J ends were trimmed by 5 bases and 3 bases, with 23 bases remaining between them. This CDR3 has 17 amino acids. Written as DNA, the CDR3 is TGTGCCAGCAGCTTTGAAATTGGACTGGGTGTTTTCTACGAGCAGTACTTC. It yields the protein CASSFEIGLGVFYEQYF.

The chain combines TRBV6-6 with TRBJ1-2; perhaps TRBD1 as D (5 bases). This CDR3 has 12 residues. Germline CDR1 and CDR2: MNHNY and SVGAGI (reference sequence). V was cut by 5 bases and J by 9 bases, with 13 bases left in between. CDR3 amino acids: CASSQWGSRYTF. DNA for the CDR3: TGTGCCAGCAGTCAATGGGGCAGTCGCTACACCTTC.